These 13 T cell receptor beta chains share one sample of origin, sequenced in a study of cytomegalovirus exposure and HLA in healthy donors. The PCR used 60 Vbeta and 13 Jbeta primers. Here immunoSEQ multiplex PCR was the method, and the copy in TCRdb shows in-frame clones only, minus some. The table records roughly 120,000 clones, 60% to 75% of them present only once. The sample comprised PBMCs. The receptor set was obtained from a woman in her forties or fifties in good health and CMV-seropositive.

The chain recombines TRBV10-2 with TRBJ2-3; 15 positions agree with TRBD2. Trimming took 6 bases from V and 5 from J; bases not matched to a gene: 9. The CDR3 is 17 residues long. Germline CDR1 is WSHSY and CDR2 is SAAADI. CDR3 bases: TGCGCCAGCAGGCCCGGACTAGCGGGGGGGCCTCTAGATACGCAGTATTTT. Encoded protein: CASRPGLAGGPLDTQYF.

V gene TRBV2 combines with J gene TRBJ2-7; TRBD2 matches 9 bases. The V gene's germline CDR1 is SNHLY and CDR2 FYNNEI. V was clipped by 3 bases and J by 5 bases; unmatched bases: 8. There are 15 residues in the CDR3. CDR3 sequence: CASSEGRGGPHEQYF. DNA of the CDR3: TGTGCCAGCAGTGAGGGGCGGGGGGGCCCCCACGAGCAGTACTTC. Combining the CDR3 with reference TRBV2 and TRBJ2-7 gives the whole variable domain EPEVTQTPSHQVTQMGQEVILRCVPISNHLYFYWYRQILGQKVEFLVSFYNNEISEKSEIFDDQFSVERPDGSNFTLKIRSTKLEDSAMYFCASSEGRGGPHEQYFGPGTRLTVT.

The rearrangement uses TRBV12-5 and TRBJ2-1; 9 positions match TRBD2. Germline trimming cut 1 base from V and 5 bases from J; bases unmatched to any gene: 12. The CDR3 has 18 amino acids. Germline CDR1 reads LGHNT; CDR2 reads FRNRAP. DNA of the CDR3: TGTGCTAGTGGTTTGGCACGACGTCCAGCGGGGGGCCACAATGAGCAGTTCTTC. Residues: CASGLARRPAGGHNEQFF. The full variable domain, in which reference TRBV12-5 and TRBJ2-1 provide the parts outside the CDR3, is DARVTQTPRHKVTEMGQEVTMRCQPILGHNTVFWYRQTMMQGLELLAYFRNRAPLDDSGMPKDRFSAEMPDATLATLKIQPSEPRDSAVYFCASGLARRPAGGHNEQFFGPGTRLTVL.

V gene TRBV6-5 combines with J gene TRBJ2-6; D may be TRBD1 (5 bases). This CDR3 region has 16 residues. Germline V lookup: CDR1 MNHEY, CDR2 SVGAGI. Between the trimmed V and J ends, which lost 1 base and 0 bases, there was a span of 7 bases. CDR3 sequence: CASSYLGDSGANVLTF. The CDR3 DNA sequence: TGTGCCAGCAGTTACTTAGGGGACTCTGGGGCCAACGTCCTGACTTTC.

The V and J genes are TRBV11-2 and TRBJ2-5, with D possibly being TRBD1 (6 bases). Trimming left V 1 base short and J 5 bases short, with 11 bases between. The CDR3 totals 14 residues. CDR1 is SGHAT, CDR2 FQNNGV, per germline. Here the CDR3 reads CASSLGFQGETQYF. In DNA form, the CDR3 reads TGTGCCAGCAGCTTAGGTTTTCAGGGGGAGACCCAGTACTTC.

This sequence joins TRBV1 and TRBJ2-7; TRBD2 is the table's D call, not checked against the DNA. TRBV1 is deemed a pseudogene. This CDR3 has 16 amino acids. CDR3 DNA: TGCACCAGCAGCCAAGATAGTACTAGCGGGGGTTACGAGCAGTACTTC. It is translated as CTSSQDSTSGGYEQYF.

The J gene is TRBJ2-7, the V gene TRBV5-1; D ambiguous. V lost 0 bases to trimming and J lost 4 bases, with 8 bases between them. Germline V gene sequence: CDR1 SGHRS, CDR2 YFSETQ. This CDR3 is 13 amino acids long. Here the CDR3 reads CASSLAGVYEQYF. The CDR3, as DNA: TGCGCCAGCAGCTTGGCCGGAGTTTACGAGCAGTACTTC.

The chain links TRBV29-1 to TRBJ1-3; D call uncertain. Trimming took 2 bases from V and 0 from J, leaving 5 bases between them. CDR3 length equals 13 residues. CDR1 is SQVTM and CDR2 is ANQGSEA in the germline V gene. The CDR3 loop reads CSVEYSSGNTIYF. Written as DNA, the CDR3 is TGCAGCGTTGAATACAGCTCTGGAAACACCATATATTTT.

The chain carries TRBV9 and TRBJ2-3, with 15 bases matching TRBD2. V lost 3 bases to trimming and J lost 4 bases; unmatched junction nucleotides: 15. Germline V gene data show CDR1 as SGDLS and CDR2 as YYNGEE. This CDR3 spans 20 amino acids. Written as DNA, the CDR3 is TGTGCCAGCAGCGAGACCCCGGGACTAGCGGGGGGCCTTGAAGCAGATACGCAGTATTTT. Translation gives CASSETPGLAGGLEADTQYF.

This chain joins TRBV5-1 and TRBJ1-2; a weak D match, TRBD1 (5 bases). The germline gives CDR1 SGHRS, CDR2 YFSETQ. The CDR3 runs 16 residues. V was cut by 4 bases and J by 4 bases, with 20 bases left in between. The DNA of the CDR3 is TGCGCCAGCAGCGCAGGAGTGAGCCGACAGATCTATGGCTACACCTTC. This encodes CASSAGVSRQIYGYTF.

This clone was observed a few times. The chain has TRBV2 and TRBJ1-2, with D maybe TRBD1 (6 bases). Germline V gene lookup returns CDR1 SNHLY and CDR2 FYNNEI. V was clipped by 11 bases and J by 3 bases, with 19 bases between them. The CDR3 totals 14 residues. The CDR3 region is CAGAKGTTDYGYTF. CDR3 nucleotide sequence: TGTGCCGGGGCAAAGGGGACAACTGACTATGGCTACACCTTC. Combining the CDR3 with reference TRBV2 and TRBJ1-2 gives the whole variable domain EPEVTQTPSHQVTQMGQEVILRCVPISNHLYFYWYRQILGQKVEFLVSFYNNEISEKSEIFDDQFSVERPDGSNFTLKIRSTKLEDSAMYFCAGAKGTTDYGYTFGSGTRLTVV.

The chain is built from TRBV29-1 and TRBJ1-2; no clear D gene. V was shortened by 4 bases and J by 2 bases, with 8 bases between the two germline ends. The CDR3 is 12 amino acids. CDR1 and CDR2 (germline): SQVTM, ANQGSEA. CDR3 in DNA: TGCAGCGTTGTATCCAGAAACTATGGCTACACCTTC. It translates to CSVVSRNYGYTF.

The CDR3 sequence is CASSQTRKEQFF. In DNA, the CDR3 is TGTGCCAGCAGCCAAACTAGGAAGGAGCAGTTCTTC. The chain uses TRBV7-9 and TRBJ2-1, with a tentative D call TRBD2 (5 bases). With 5 bases removed from V and 10 bases from J, the gap between germline ends came to 12 bases. Germline-derived CDR1 and CDR2 are SEHNR and FQNEAQ (reference sequence). The CDR3 length is 12 residues.